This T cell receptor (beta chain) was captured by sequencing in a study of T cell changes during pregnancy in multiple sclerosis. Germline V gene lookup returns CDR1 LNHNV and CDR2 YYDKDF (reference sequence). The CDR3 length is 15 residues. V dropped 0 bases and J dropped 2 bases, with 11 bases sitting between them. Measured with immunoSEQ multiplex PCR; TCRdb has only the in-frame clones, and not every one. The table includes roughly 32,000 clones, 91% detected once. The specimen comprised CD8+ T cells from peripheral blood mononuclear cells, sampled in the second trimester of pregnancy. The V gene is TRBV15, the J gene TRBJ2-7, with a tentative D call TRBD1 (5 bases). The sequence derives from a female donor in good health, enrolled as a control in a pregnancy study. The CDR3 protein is CATSRDMTATYEQYF. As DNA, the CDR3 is TGTGCCACCAGCAGAGATATGACAGCGACCTACGAGCAGTACTTC.